The 13 T cell receptor beta chains below were found in one sample sequenced in a study of control samples from healthy donors and cancer patients. Sequencing used immunoSEQ multiplex PCR; TCRdb keeps in-frame clones, though not all of them. The sample gives 65,000 to 90,000 clones, 70% to 90% of which show up once; over 15% is in the top ten. The sequencing sample was made of blood. The receptors here all came from a man in his fifties in good health.

The chain combines TRBV4-1 with TRBJ2-3; TRBD1 is a possible D gene (6 bases). This CDR3 spans 13 amino acids. Deletions cut 0 bases from V and 14 bases from J, with 15 bases between. CDR1 is MGHRA and CDR2 is YSYEKL in the germline V gene. The CDR3 DNA sequence: TGCGCCAGCAGCCAAGATGGGGGCGAGACCTCGTATTTT. Translation: CASSQDGGETSYF.

The V call is TRBV7-2, the J call TRBJ1-5, with no clear D. V lost 4 bases and J lost 7, with 11 bases in between. CDR1 is SGHTA and CDR2 is FQGNSA in the germline V gene. There are 13 residues in the CDR3. As DNA, the CDR3 is TGTGCCAGCAGCTATTTATGGGGACAGCCCCAGCATTTT. Residues: CASSYLWGQPQHF.

V gene TRBV3-1 (or the pseudogene TRBV3-2) combines with J gene TRBJ1-4; no firm D call. Trimming cost V 4 bases and J 8 bases, with 17 bases left between them. CDR1 and CDR2 (germline): LGHDT, YNNKEL (reference sequence). The length of the CDR3 is 15 residues. The CDR3 spells CASSPLGVGGEKLFF. In nucleotides, the CDR3 is TGTGCCAGCAGCCCCCTCGGGGTAGGTGGAGAAAAACTGTTTTTT.

The V call is TRBV6-1, the J call TRBJ1-2, with no clear D. There are 16 residues in the CDR3. V was pared by 1 base and J by 0 bases, with 12 bases between. Germline V gives CDR1 MNHNS, CDR2 SASEGT. The CDR3 nucleotides are TGTGCCAGCAGTGAAGTGAGCCGTATTTCTAACTATGGCTACACCTTC. Its translation is CASSEVSRISNYGYTF.

V and J are TRBV12-3 or TRBV12-4 and TRBJ1-3; no clear D. The CDR3 covers 12 residues. V gave up 3 bases and J gave up 4 bases, with 4 bases separating them. The CDR3 coding sequence is TGTGCCAGCAGTTTCTACGGAAACACCATATATTTT. Translating it yields CASSFYGNTIYF.

For the CDR3, the DNA is TGCAGCGTTACTCGGGACAGGGGTAACTATGGCTACACCTTC. Amino acids: CSVTRDRGNYGYTF. The chain recombines TRBV29-1 with TRBJ1-2; 10 bases map to TRBD1. The CDR3 is 14 amino acids. Germline V gene lookup returns CDR1 SQVTM and CDR2 ANQGSEA. The ends lost 5 bases at V and 1 base at J; junction bases unmatched: 4.

This sequence joins TRBV2 and TRBJ1-4; D gene uncertain. This CDR3 region has 13 residues. Germline lookup yields CDR1 SNHLY and CDR2 FYNNEI. The V end lost 6 bases, the J end lost 5 bases, and 10 bases lay between the germline ends. CDR3 in DNA: TGTGCCAGCAGACCCGACCCCAATGAAAAACTGTTTTTT. Its protein product is CASRPDPNEKLFF.

The table lists this clone with a count of one. The gene calls are TRBV24-1 and TRBJ1-6; TRBD1 might be the D (5 bases). This CDR3 spans 14 amino acids. CDR1 is KGHDR, CDR2 SFDVKD, per germline. Deletions cut 11 bases from V and 8 bases from J, with 18 bases between. CDR3 nucleotides: TGTGCCATACCCAGGGTAGGGGTCGATTCACCCCTCCACTTT. It specifies CAIPRVGVDSPLHF.

The chain joins TRBV4-3 to TRBJ2-5; 9 nucleotides line up with TRBD1. J gave up 2 bases and V 4 bases, and 8 bases lay outside the gene matches. The CDR3 extends over 16 amino acids. Germline CDR1 LGHNA, CDR2 YSLEER. This CDR3 is CASSLSAGTGQETQYF. The DNA for the CDR3 is TGCGCCAGCAGCCTTTCCGCAGGGACAGGGCAAGAGACCCAGTACTTC.

V gene TRBV6-5 combines with J gene TRBJ1-2; TRBD1 agrees at 9 bases. The CDR3 is 14 residues long. V lost 5 bases to trimming and J lost 8 bases; unmatched junction nucleotides: 9. In germline, CDR1 is MNHEY, CDR2 SVGAGI. The CDR3 DNA reads as TGTGCCAGCAGTATCCAAGGGACAGGGAAGGGCTACACCTTC. Residues: CASSIQGTGKGYTF.

Comment on this clone: An end of the junction differs from the germline gene, which may be a read error. The chain carries TRBV6-5 and TRBJ1-2; tentative D call: TRBD1 (6 bases). The germline CDR1 and CDR2 sequences are MNHEY and SVGAGI. The CDR3 spans 14 residues. CDR3: CASCYVGGGGGYTF. The CDR3 nucleotides read TGTGCCAGCTGTTACGTCGGGGGCGGGGGGGGCTACACCTTC.

This sequence joins TRBV6-1 and TRBJ1-5, with a possible D match to TRBD1 (5 bases). The CDR3 loop spans 15 amino acids. Germline lookup yields CDR1 MNHNS and CDR2 SASEGT. V was clipped by 0 bases and J by 7 bases, with 13 bases between them. CDR3 DNA sequence: TGTGCCAGCAGTGAAGCGGGGGACGGCGGCCAGCCCCAGCATTTT. Translating gives CASSEAGDGGQPQHF.

V and J are TRBV15 and TRBJ2-7; the match to TRBD2 covers 7 bases. The CDR3 spans 15 residues. CDR1 and CDR2 from the germline V gene are LNHNV and YYDKDF (reference sequence). Trimming at V came to 4 bases and at J to 2 bases, leaving 8 bases not matched to a gene. The CDR3 loop reads CATSNFGTTTYEQYF. The CDR3, as DNA: TGTGCCACCAGCAATTTCGGGACTACTACCTACGAGCAGTACTTC.